This T cell receptor (beta chain) stems from a study of T cells after yellow fever vaccination. TCRdb called the 5' RACE reads again in MiXCR, with one record for every CDR3 protein. The sample holds about 300,000 distinct CDR3 sequences, around 7% seen once. The study's findings and limits: Relatively few clonotypes were ones that appeared in both CD4 and CD8 compartments.

This clonotype was seen a handful of times. Its matching antigen is unknown. Sequencing used PBMCs, obtained approximately 40 days after the first yellow fever vaccination. The receptor was derived from a young man who received the YFV17D yellow fever vaccine.

CDR3: CATSDWGEAFF. The CDR3 coding sequence is TGTGCCACCAGTGATTGGGGGGAAGCTTTCTTT. The V gene is TRBV24-1, the J gene TRBJ1-1; possible D gene TRBD1, 5 bases. Trimming removed 2 bases at V and 8 bases at J, with 5 bases between. The CDR3 runs to 11 residues. Germline V gene lookup returns CDR1 KGHDR and CDR2 SFDVKD.